These T cell receptor beta chains were read from a single sample in a study of blood T cell repertoires in COVID-19. Repertoires were generated with immunoSEQ multiplex PCR, while TCRdb's copy carries only in-frame clones and drops some. The sample lists more than 95,000 clones, less than 90% seen once, with under 7% in the top ten. What was sequenced was peripheral blood. The origin of the receptors is a man older than 75 with active or convalescent COVID-19. Both conserved end residues are part of each CDR3. D genes are given only for firm matches. The size field is filled for only some rows; it gives once, few, many or a size class.

j_gene: TRBJ2-2
abundance: .
d_gene: .
v_gene: TRBV5-6
CDR3aa: CASSLATQTGELFF
CDR3nt: TGTGCCAGCAGCTTGGCGACACAGACCGGGGAGCTGTTTTTT

j_gene: TRBJ1-3
abundance: .
d_gene: .
v_gene: TRBV10-3
CDR3aa: CAISAGAGTRLSGNTIYF
CDR3nt: TGTGCCATCAGTGCAGGAGCCGGGACACGGCTTTCTGGAAACACCATATATTTT

j_gene: TRBJ2-1
abundance: .
d_gene: .
v_gene: TRBV6-5
CDR3aa: CASRPDRQAYNEQFF
CDR3nt: TGTGCCAGCAGGCCTGACAGGCAAGCCTACAATGAGCAGTTCTTC

j_gene: TRBJ2-7
abundance: .
d_gene: TRBD1
v_gene: TRBV10-3
CDR3aa: CAISLAGGPYEQYF
CDR3nt: TGTGCCATCAGCCTCGCAGGGGGCCCCTACGAGCAGTACTTC

j_gene: TRBJ2-3
abundance: .
d_gene: .
v_gene: TRBV7-9
CDR3aa: CASSLGQKRLDTQYF
CDR3nt: TGTGCCAGCAGCTTAGGACAGAAGCGATTAGATACGCAGTATTTT

j_gene: TRBJ1-4
abundance: once
d_gene: TRBD1
v_gene: TRBV5-1
CDR3aa: CASSLTGQNDEKLFF
CDR3nt: TGCGCCAGCAGCTTGACGGGACAGAACGATGAAAAACTGTTTTTT

j_gene: TRBJ1-6
abundance: few
d_gene: TRBD1
v_gene: TRBV9
CDR3aa: CASSAGQGDSPLHF
CDR3nt: TGTGCCAGCAGCGCCGGACAGGGGGATTCACCCCTCCACTTT

j_gene: TRBJ1-5
abundance: .
d_gene: TRBD1
v_gene: TRBV18
CDR3aa: CASSPGTGGVEPQHF
CDR3nt: TGTGCCAGCTCACCAGGGACAGGCGGGGTCGAGCCCCAGCATTTT

j_gene: TRBJ1-4
abundance: .
d_gene: TRBD1
v_gene: TRBV27
CDR3aa: CLPGQRNEKLFF
CDR3nt: TGCCTCCCGGGACAGCGTAATGAAAAACTGTTTTTT

j_gene: TRBJ2-7
abundance: few
d_gene: TRBD1
v_gene: TRBV3-1/TRBV3-2
CDR3aa: CASSASGTAFYEQYF
CDR3nt: TGTGCCAGCAGCGCATCCGGGACAGCCTTCTACGAGCAGTACTTC

j_gene: TRBJ1-5
abundance: .
d_gene: .
v_gene: TRBV5-6
CDR3aa: CASSLWTVRNQPQHF
CDR3nt: TGTGCCAGCAGCTTGTGGACAGTTCGCAATCAGCCCCAGCATTTT

j_gene: TRBJ2-5
abundance: once
d_gene: TRBD2
v_gene: TRBV3-1/TRBV3-2
CDR3aa: CASSRASGGASETQYF
CDR3nt: TGTGCCAGCAGCCGCGCTAGCGGGGGGGCGTCTGAGACCCAGTACTTC

j_gene: TRBJ2-7
abundance: .
d_gene: .
v_gene: TRBV2
CDR3aa: CASQPRQVITYEQYF
CDR3nt: TGTGCCAGCCAGCCAAGACAGGTGATTACCTACGAGCAGTACTTC

j_gene: TRBJ1-2
abundance: .
d_gene: .
v_gene: TRBV7-9
CDR3aa: CASSLQSTDGYTF
CDR3nt: TGTGCCAGCAGCTTACAGTCGACAGACGGCTACACCTTC

j_gene: TRBJ1-1
abundance: .
d_gene: .
v_gene: TRBV28
CDR3aa: CASSFSARRTEAFF
CDR3nt: TGTGCCAGCAGTTTCTCCGCTAGGAGGACTGAAGCTTTCTTT

j_gene: TRBJ2-1
abundance: .
d_gene: TRBD1
v_gene: TRBV29-1
CDR3aa: CSVETGASYNEQFF
CDR3nt: TGCAGCGTCGAAACAGGGGCCTCATACAATGAGCAGTTCTTC

j_gene: TRBJ2-5
abundance: .
d_gene: TRBD2
v_gene: TRBV4-1
CDR3aa: CASSESGPSGVETQYF
CDR3nt: TGCGCCAGCAGTGAGTCCGGTCCTAGCGGGGTAGAGACCCAGTACTTC

j_gene: TRBJ2-7
abundance: .
d_gene: TRBD2
v_gene: TRBV4-3
CDR3aa: CASSQEERGLRYEQYF
CDR3nt: TGCGCCAGCAGCCAAGAGGAGCGGGGGCTCCGTTACGAGCAGTACTTC

j_gene: TRBJ2-1
abundance: .
d_gene: .
v_gene: TRBV5-1
CDR3aa: CASSLGTAYNEQFF
CDR3nt: TGCGCCAGCAGCTTGGGTACAGCCTACAATGAGCAGTTCTTC

j_gene: TRBJ1-1
abundance: .
d_gene: .
v_gene: TRBV7-3
CDR3aa: CASSLKGGTEAFF
CDR3nt: TGTGCCAGCAGCTTAAAAGGGGGCACTGAAGCTTTCTTT

j_gene: TRBJ2-7
abundance: .
d_gene: TRBD2
v_gene: TRBV6-4
CDR3aa: CASSDPVAGGLYEQYF
CDR3nt: TGTGCCAGCAGTGATCCCGTAGCGGGGGGGCTTTACGAGCAGTACTTC

j_gene: TRBJ1-5
abundance: .
d_gene: TRBD1
v_gene: TRBV2
CDR3aa: CASRANPGQGYQPQHF
CDR3nt: TGTGCCAGCAGAGCCAACCCGGGACAGGGATATCAGCCCCAGCATTTT

j_gene: TRBJ2-7
abundance: .
d_gene: .
v_gene: TRBV4-1
CDR3aa: CASSQDRAGPPVYEQYF
CDR3nt: TGCGCCAGCAGCCAAGATAGGGCAGGGCCCCCTGTGTACGAGCAGTACTTC

j_gene: TRBJ2-5
abundance: .
d_gene: .
v_gene: TRBV6-5
CDR3aa: CASTAAGGRETQYF
CDR3nt: TGTGCCAGCACGGCGGCAGGAGGAAGGGAGACCCAGTACTTC

j_gene: TRBJ1-6
abundance: .
d_gene: TRBD1
v_gene: TRBV15
CDR3aa: CATSRDRGQLGSPLHF
CDR3nt: TGTGCCACCAGCAGAGATAGGGGGCAGTTGGGTTCACCCCTCCACTTT

j_gene: TRBJ1-6
abundance: .
d_gene: .
v_gene: TRBV7-8
CDR3aa: CASSDRDRWDSPLHF
CDR3nt: TGTGCCAGCAGCGACAGAGATCGATGGGATTCACCCCTCCACTTT

j_gene: TRBJ1-4
abundance: .
d_gene: .
v_gene: TRBV19
CDR3aa: CASSIGARGSEKLFF
CDR3nt: TGTGCCAGTAGTATAGGCGCCAGGGGAAGTGAAAAACTGTTTTTT

j_gene: TRBJ2-7
abundance: .
d_gene: TRBD1
v_gene: TRBV7-3
CDR3aa: CASTYTRDREFYEQYF
CDR3nt: TGTGCCAGCACCTACACGAGGGACAGGGAGTTCTACGAGCAGTACTTC

j_gene: TRBJ2-5
abundance: .
d_gene: TRBD1
v_gene: TRBV11-2
CDR3aa: CASSPQGRETQYF
CDR3nt: TGTGCCAGCAGCCCACAGGGGCGGGAGACCCAGTACTTC

j_gene: TRBJ2-3
abundance: .
d_gene: TRBD1
v_gene: TRBV28
CDR3aa: CASSLGQGGTDTQYF
CDR3nt: TGTGCCAGCAGTTTGGGACAGGGTGGTACAGATACGCAGTATTTT

j_gene: TRBJ2-2
abundance: .
d_gene: .
v_gene: TRBV10-2
CDR3aa: CASSESINRVTGELFF
CDR3nt: TGCGCCAGCAGTGAGTCGATAAACAGGGTCACCGGGGAGCTGTTTTTT

j_gene: TRBJ2-5
abundance: .
d_gene: .
v_gene: TRBV7-8
CDR3aa: CASSPSEEGTQYF
CDR3nt: TGTGCCAGCAGTCCTAGTGAAGAAGGGACCCAGTACTTC

j_gene: TRBJ1-4
abundance: once
d_gene: TRBD1
v_gene: TRBV27
CDR3aa: CATSPTGVKLFF
CDR3nt: TGTGCCACCTCCCCAACAGGGGTGAAACTGTTTTTT

j_gene: TRBJ1-5
abundance: .
d_gene: .
v_gene: TRBV7-2
CDR3aa: CASSLASGTQPQHF
CDR3nt: TGTGCCAGCAGCTTAGCGTCGGGAACTCAGCCCCAGCATTTT

j_gene: TRBJ2-2
abundance: .
d_gene: .
v_gene: TRBV11-2
CDR3aa: CASRSLRGGTGELFF
CDR3nt: TGTGCCAGCAGGTCCCTAAGGGGAGGCACCGGGGAGCTGTTTTTT

j_gene: TRBJ2-2
abundance: .
d_gene: TRBD1
v_gene: TRBV7-9
CDR3aa: CASSLGQVNTGELFF
CDR3nt: TGTGCCAGCAGCCTCGGACAGGTGAACACCGGGGAGCTGTTTTTT

j_gene: TRBJ1-2
abundance: .
d_gene: .
v_gene: TRBV28
CDR3aa: CASSPDSQGGGYTF
CDR3nt: TGTGCCAGCAGTCCCGATTCCCAGGGAGGTGGCTACACCTTC

j_gene: TRBJ1-6
abundance: .
d_gene: .
v_gene: TRBV10-3
CDR3aa: CAISVEAGDSPLHF
CDR3nt: TGTGCCATCAGTGTGGAGGCAGGGGATTCACCCCTCCACTTT

j_gene: TRBJ2-3
abundance: .
d_gene: .
v_gene: TRBV6-1
CDR3aa: CASSETNSNTDTQYF
CDR3nt: TGTGCCAGCAGTGAAACGAACAGTAACACAGATACGCAGTATTTT

j_gene: TRBJ2-2
abundance: few
d_gene: TRBD2
v_gene: TRBV18
CDR3aa: CASPKVAGVNTGELFF
CDR3nt: TGTGCCAGCCCGAAAGTGGCGGGAGTAAACACCGGGGAGCTGTTTTTT

j_gene: TRBJ1-6
abundance: .
d_gene: .
v_gene: TRBV11-2
CDR3aa: CASSFSGDNSPLHF
CDR3nt: TGTGCCAGCAGCTTTTCAGGGGATAATTCACCCCTCCACTTT

j_gene: TRBJ2-2
abundance: .
d_gene: .
v_gene: TRBV4-3
CDR3aa: CASSQDRVAVTNTGELFF
CDR3nt: TGCGCCAGCAGCCAAGATAGGGTAGCGGTTACGAACACCGGGGAGCTGTTTTTT

j_gene: TRBJ2-2
abundance: once
d_gene: .
v_gene: TRBV19
CDR3aa: CASSPYGGRTGELFF
CDR3nt: TGTGCCAGTAGCCCGTACGGGGGGCGCACCGGGGAGCTGTTTTTT